This T cell receptor (beta chain) is from a study of OX40 agonist ivuxolimab in advanced cancers. About the full investigation: The costimulatory receptor OX40 (CD134) was targeted by ivuxolimab, a fully human IgG2 agonistic monoclonal antibody. The paper describes the monotherapy dose-escalation part (N ≈ 52 patients) of the phase I trial of ivuxolimab. Intravenous ivuxolimab was administered to patients every 2 weeks at six dose levels: 0.01, 0.1, 0.3, 1.5, 3 and 10 mg/kg. In the dose-escalation cohort, 82.7% of patients were male, and the mean age was approximately 60 years, with a range of roughly 20 to 80. Peripheral TCRbeta sequencing was intended to test whether TCR sequence diversity was altered and clonal T-cell expansion was caused by ivuxolimab. Prior anti-PD-1, anti-PD-L1 or anti-CTLA-4 therapy was permitted, and checkpoint inhibitors had been received by approximately 39% of dose-escalation patients. Partial responses occurred in three dose-escalation patients: two with cutaneous melanoma and one with hepatocellular carcinoma. Among the roughly 50 dose-escalation patients, 19 had hepatocellular carcinoma, some 15 melanoma, 9 renal cell carcinoma and 9 head and neck cancer.

Genomic DNA was isolated from the sorted cells so that the TCRbeta CDR3 region could be sequenced. TCRbeta CDR3 regions were sequenced using the immunoSEQ Assay. TCRdb took over this immuneACCESS table, retaining in-frame rearrangements with V and J assigned. Such tables are incomplete; in checked studies, under half of the missing clones stem from an unresolved V gene, and the remainder is unexplained. Across this sample there are around 26,000 clones, with just under 80% seen only once. The ten largest clones take up roughly a quarter of the sample. Patients with a history of autoimmune disease or receiving systemic immunosuppression were excluded from the trial. Peripheral blood for TCR sequencing was collected from all dose cohorts at baseline, on cycle 4 day 1, and on cycle 7 day 1. The samples were drawn from a first-in-human, open-label, multicenter phase I dose-escalation trial of ivuxolimab. Adults with locally advanced or metastatic melanoma, renal cell, hepatocellular, or head and neck squamous cell carcinoma were enrolled in the trial. CD4+ and CD8+ T cells were sorted separately from peripheral blood before TCR sequencing.

General findings and caveats noted by the study authors: Low levels of normalized T-cell clonal expansion were also seen in some patients who did not respond. After ivuxolimab, more expanded clones were found on average in CD8+ T cells than in CD4+ T cells. At doses of 0.1 to 3.0 mg/kg, clonal expansion of both CD4+ and CD8+ T cells in blood was seen between baseline and week 6. In partial responders in the 0.1-3.0 mg/kg groups, normalized peripheral clonal expansion was found to be among the lowest, especially among CD8+ T cells. The antigen specificity of the clonally expanded peripheral T cells was not determined.

The germline V gene supplies CDR1 MDHEN and CDR2 SYDVKM. The CDR3 has 11 amino acids, counting the end cysteine and phenylalanine. Kept here is only the CDR3 DNA, which spans 33 bases and is read in frame from base 1. Turning to this clone: There is no known antigen for this receptor. Per-base qualities were not stored, and no clone one base away is much larger.

The source is an adult with an advanced solid tumor such as melanoma, head and neck, liver or kidney cancer. Sequenced here: CD4+ or CD8+ T cells sorted from blood, sampled in a trial of the OX40 agonist ivuxolimab. The chain uses TRBV28 and TRBJ1-1; too little of a D gene remains to name it. Read as DNA, the sequence is TGTGAAACGGCAGGTGGGTCCCAAGCTTTCTTT. Translated, it gives CETAGGSQAFF.